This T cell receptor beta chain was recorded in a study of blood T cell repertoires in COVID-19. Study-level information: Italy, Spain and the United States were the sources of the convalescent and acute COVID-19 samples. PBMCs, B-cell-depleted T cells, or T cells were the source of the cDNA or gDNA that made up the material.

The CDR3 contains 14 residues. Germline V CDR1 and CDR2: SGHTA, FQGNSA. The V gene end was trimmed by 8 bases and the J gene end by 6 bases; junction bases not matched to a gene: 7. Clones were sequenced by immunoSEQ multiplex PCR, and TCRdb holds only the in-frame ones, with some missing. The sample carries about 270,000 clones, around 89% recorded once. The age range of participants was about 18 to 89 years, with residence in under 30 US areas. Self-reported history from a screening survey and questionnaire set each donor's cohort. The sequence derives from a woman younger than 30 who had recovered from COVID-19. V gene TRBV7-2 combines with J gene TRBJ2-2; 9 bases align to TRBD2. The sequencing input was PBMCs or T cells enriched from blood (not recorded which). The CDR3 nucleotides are TGTGCCAGCGGCCCGGGACTAGCTCCCGGGGAGCTGTTTTTT. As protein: CASGPGLAPGELFF.